Listed here is a single T cell receptor beta chain. This record belongs to a study of OX40 agonist ivuxolimab in advanced cancers. Clones were read by immunoSEQ multiplex PCR, and TCRdb kept only the in-frame ones, dropping some. The top ten clones hold around 0.28% of a sample with about 89,000 clones, more than 85% of them seen once. The V end lost 6 bases, the J end lost 2 bases, and 23 bases lay between the germline ends. CDR1 is LNHDA, CDR2 SQIVND, per germline (reference sequence). The CDR3 has 19 amino acids. This receptor was obtained from an adult with an advanced solid tumor such as melanoma, head and neck, liver or kidney cancer. Sequences were derived from CD4+ or CD8+ T cells sorted from blood, sampled in a trial of the OX40 agonist ivuxolimab. The gene calls are TRBV19 and TRBJ2-6, with a possible D match to TRBD2 (6 bases). As DNA, the CDR3 is TGTGCCAGTAGAGGACTTAGAATCCAACGGGGGACTGGGGCCAACGTCCTGACTTTC. It encodes CASRGLRIQRGTGANVLTF.